The clone carrying this T cell receptor beta chain has only a few counts. The antigen remains undetermined. The method was immunoSEQ multiplex PCR; TCRdb's version includes in-frame clones alone and lacks a portion of them. The profile covers 65,000 to 95,000 clones, with under 90% appearing a single time and approximately 0.6% taken by the ten largest. This sample was taken from a study of T cell clones after liver transplantation. In the study overall: Immunosuppression withdrawal was tried within 2 years after liver transplantation in this trial.

General study findings and limits: Compared with third party-reactive sequences, donor-reactive ones declined more, independent of withdrawal success.

From germline, CDR1 is MGHRA and CDR2 YSYEKL. The junction had 4 bases not matched to a gene; V was cut back by 1 base and J by 0 bases. CDR3 length equals 17 residues. The specimen comprised CD4+ T cells from blood, sampled before liver transplant. This chain joins TRBV4-1 and TRBJ2-5; 11 nucleotides align to TRBD2. The clonotype was recovered from a human donor who received a liver transplant. CDR3 sequence: CASSQGIAGGYQETQYF. CDR3 coding DNA: TGCGCCAGCAGCCAAGGTATAGCGGGAGGGTACCAAGAGACCCAGTACTTC.